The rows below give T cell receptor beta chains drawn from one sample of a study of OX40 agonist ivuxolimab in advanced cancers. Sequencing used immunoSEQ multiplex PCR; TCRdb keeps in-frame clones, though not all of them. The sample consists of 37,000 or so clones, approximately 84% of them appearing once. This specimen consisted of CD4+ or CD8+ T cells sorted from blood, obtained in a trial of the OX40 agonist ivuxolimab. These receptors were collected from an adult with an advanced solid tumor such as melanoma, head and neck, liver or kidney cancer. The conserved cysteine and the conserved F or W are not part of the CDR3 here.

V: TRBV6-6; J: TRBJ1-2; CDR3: ASSYGTTNYGYT
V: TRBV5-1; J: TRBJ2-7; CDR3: ASSRGTGAYEQY
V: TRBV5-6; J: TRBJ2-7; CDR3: ASSAGESSYEQY
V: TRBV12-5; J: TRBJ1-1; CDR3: ASGLVMQTGGTTYTEAF
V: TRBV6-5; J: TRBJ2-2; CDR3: ASSTGGGGELF
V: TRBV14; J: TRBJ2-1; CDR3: ASSPKVGAYNEQF
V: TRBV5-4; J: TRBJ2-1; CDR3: ASSLDGGAGEQF
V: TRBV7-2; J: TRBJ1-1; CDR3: ASSTMTGGYTEAF
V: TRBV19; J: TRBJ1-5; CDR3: ATRGLQPSNQPQH
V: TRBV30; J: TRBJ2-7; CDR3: AWTTGIGAYEQY
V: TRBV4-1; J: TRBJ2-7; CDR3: ASSQDRTSGYEQY
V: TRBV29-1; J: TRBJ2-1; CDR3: SVDRGGTYNEQF
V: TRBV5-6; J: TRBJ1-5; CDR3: ASSFSDQPQH
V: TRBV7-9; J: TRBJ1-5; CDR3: ASSPLKAETQH
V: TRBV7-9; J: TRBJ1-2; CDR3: ASSSPNFDGYT
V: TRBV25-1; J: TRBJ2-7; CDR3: ASSNRQGINEQY
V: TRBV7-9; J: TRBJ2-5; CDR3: ASSPETEIQETQY
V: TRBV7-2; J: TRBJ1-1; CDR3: ASSPTVGNTEAF
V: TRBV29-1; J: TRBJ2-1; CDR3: SVGVPGEYNEQF
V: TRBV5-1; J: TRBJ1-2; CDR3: ASSLGPNPYGYT
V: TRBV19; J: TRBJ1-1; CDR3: ASSTGTGVTEAF
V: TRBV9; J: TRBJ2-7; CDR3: ASSQPRSGGAKTYEQY
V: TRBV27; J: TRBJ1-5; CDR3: ASSSGTVDNQPQH
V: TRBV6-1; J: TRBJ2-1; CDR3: ASSPRRVYNEQF
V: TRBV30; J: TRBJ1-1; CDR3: AWSVGGGAEAF
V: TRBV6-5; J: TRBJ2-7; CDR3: ASGQAEQY
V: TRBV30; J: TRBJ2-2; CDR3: AWSVPGGTNTGELF
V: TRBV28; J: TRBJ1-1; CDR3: ASSFSRTEAF
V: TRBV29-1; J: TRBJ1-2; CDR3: SDAGYGYT